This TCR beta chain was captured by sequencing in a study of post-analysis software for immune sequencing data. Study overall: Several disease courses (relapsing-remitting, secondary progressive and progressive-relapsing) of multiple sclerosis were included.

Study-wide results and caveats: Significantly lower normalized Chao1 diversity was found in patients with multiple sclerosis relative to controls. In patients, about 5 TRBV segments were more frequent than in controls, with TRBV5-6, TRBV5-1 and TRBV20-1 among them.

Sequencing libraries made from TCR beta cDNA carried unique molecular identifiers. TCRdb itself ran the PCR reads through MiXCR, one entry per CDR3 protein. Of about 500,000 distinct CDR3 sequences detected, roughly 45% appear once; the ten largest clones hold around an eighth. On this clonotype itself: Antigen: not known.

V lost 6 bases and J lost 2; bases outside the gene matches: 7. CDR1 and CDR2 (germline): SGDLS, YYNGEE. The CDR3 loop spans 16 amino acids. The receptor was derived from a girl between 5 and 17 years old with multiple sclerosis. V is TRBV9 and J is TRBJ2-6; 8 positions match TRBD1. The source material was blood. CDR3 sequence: CASNKGTGTGANVLTF. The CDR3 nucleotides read TGTGCCAGCAACAAAGGGACAGGCACTGGGGCCAACGTCCTGACTTTC.